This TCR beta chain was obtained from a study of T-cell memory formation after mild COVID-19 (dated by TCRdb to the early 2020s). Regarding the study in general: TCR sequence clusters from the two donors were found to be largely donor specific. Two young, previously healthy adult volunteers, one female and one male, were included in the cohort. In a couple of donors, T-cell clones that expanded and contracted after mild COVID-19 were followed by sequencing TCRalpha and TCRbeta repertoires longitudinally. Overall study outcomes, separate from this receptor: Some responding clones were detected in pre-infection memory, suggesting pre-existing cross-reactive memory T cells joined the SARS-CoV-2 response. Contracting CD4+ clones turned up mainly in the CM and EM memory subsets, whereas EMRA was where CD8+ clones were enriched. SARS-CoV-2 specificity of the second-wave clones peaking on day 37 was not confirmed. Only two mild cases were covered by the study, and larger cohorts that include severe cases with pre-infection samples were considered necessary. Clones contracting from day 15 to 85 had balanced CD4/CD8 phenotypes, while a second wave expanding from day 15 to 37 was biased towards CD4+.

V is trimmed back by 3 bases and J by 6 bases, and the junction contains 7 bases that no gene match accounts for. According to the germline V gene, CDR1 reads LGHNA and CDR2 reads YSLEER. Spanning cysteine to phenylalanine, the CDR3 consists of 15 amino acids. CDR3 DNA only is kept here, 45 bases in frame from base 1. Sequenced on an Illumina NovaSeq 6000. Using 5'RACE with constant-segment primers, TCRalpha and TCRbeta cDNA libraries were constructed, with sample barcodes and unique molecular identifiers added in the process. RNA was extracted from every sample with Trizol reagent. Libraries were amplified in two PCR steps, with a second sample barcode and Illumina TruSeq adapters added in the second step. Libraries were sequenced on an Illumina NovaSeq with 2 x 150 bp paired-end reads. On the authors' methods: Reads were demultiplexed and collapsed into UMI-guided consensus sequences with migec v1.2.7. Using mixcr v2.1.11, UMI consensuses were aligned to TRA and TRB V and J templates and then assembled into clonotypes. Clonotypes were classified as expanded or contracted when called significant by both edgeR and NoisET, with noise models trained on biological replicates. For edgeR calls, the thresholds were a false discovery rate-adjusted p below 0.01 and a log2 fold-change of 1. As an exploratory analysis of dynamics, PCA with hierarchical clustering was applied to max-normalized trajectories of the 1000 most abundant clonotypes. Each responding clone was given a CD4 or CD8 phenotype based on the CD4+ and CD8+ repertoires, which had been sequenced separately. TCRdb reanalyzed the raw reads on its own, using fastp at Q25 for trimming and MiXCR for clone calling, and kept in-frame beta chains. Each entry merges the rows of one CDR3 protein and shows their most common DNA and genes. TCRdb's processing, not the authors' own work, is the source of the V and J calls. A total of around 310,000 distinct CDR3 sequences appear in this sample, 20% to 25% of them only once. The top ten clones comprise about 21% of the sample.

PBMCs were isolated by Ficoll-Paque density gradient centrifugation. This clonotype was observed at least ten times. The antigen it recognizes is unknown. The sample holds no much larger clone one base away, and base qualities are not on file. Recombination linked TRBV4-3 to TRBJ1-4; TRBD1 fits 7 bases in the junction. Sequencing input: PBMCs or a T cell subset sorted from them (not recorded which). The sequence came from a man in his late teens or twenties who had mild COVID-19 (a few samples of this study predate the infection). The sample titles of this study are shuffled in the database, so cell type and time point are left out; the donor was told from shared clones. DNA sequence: TGCGCCAGCAGCCACTTAACCGGGACAGATGAAAAACTGTTTTTT. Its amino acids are CASSHLTGTDEKLFF.